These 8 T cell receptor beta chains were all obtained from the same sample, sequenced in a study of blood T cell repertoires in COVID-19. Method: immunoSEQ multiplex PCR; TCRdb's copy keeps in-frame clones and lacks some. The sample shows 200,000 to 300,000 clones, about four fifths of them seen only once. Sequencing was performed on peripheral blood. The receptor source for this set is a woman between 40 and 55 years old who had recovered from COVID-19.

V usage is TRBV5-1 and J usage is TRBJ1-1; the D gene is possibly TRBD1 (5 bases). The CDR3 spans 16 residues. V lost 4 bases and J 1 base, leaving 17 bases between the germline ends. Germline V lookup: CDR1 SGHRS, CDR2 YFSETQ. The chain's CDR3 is CASSTDGGVWNTEAFF. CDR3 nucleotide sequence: TGCGCCAGCAGCACAGACGGAGGGGTATGGAACACTGAAGCTTTCTTT.

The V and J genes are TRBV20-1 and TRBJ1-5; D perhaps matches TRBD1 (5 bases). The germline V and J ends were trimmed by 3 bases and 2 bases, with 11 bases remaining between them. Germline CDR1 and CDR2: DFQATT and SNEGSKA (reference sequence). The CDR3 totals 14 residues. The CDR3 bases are TGCAGTGCTAGTGCAGGGATGGGCAATCAGCCCCAGCATTTT. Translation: CSASAGMGNQPQHF.

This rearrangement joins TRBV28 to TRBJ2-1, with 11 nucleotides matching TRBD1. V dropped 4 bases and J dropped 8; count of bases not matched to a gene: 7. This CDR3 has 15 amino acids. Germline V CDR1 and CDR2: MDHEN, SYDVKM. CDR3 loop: CASSSPGQGDDEQFF. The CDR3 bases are TGTGCCAGCAGTTCTCCGGGACAGGGGGATGATGAGCAGTTCTTC.

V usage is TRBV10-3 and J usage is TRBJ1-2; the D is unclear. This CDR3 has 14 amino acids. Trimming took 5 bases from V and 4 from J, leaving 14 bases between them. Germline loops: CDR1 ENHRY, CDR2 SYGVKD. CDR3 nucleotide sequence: TGTGCCATCAGTCTAGGAGACCCCGGCTATGGCTACACCTTC. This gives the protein CAISLGDPGYGYTF.

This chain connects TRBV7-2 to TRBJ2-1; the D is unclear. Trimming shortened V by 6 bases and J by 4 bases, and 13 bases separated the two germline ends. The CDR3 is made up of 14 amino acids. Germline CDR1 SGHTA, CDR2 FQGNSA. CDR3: CASRPTAAYNEQFF. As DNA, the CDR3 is TGTGCCAGCAGACCTACCGCCGCGTACAATGAGCAGTTCTTC. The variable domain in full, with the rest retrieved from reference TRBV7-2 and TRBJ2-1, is GAGVSQSPSNKVTEKGKDVELRCDPISGHTALYWYRQSLGQGLEFLIYFQGNSAPDKSGLPSDRFSAERTGGSVSTLTIQRTQQEDSAVYLCASRPTAAYNEQFFGPGTRLTVL.

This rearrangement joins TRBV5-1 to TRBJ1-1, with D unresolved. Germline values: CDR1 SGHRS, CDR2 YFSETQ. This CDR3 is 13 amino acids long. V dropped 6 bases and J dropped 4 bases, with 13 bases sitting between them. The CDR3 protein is CASKTSRGTEAFF. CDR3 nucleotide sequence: TGCGCCAGCAAGACGTCCCGCGGCACTGAAGCTTTCTTT.

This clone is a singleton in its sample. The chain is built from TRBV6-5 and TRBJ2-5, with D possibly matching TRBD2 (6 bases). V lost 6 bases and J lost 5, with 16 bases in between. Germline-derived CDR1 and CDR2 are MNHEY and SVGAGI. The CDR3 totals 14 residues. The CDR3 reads CASSDRGAGETQYF. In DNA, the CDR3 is TGTGCCAGCAGCGACAGAGGGGCGGGGGAGACCCAGTACTTC.

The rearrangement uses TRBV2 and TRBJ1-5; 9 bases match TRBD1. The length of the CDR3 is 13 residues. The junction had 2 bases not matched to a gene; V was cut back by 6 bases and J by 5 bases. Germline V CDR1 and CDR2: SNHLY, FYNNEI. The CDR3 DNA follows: TGTGCCAGCAGGGGACAGGGCGATCAGCCCCAGCATTTT. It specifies CASRGQGDQPQHF.